A selection of T cell receptor beta chains follows, all from one sample in a study of T cells after yellow fever vaccination. TCRdb independently ran MiXCR on the 5' RACE reads; one entry per CDR3 protein. The sample yields some 300,000 distinct CDR3 sequences, under 9% seen once. Sequences were derived from CD4+ T cells sorted from PBMCs, sampled 5 days after the yellow fever booster vaccination. Receptors originate from a man younger than 35 who received the YFV17D yellow fever vaccine. The CDR3 runs from the conserved cysteine through the conserved F or W. Each record gives: J gene, clone size, V gene, D gene, CDR3 DNA, CDR3 protein. A D gene is named only where the DNA matches it firmly. Clone size, where shown, is once, few, many, or a class for clones that have expanded.

J: TRBJ1-1; size: -; V: TRBV14; D: -; DNA: TGTGCCAGCTTCTCCACTTGGGGCACTGAAGCTTTCTTT; CDR3: CASFSTWGTEAFF
J: TRBJ1-4; size: -; V: TRBV7-2; D: -; DNA: TGTGCCAGCAGCCCGCAACATAGCGGAGAAAAACTGTTTTTT; CDR3: CASSPQHSGEKLFF
J: TRBJ2-3; size: -; V: TRBV5-1; D: TRBD2; DNA: TGCGCCAGCAGCTTGCTGGACGGGGGGGCAGATACGCAGTATTTT; CDR3: CASSLLDGGADTQYF
J: TRBJ2-3; size: -; V: TRBV7-2; D: -; DNA: TGTGCCAGCAGCTTACAGGGGCGATATACGCAGTATTTT; CDR3: CASSLQGRYTQYF
J: TRBJ2-7; size: few; V: TRBV19; D: TRBD1; DNA: TGTGCCAGTAGCGATATGGGGACAGGGGCCTACGAGCAGTACTTC; CDR3: CASSDMGTGAYEQYF
J: TRBJ2-5; size: -; V: TRBV5-5; D: -; DNA: TGTGCCAGCAGCCCCCGGGGAGATCAAGAGACCCAGTACTTC; CDR3: CASSPRGDQETQYF
J: TRBJ2-7; size: -; V: TRBV12-3/TRBV12-4; D: -; DNA: TGTGCCAGCAGTTTAAGAGGGTTCTACGAGCAGTACTTC; CDR3: CASSLRGFYEQYF
J: TRBJ2-2; size: -; V: TRBV3-1; D: TRBD2; DNA: TGTGCCAGCCGTCCCGGGGGGGGCACCGACGGGGAGCTGTTTTTT; CDR3: CASRPGGGTDGELFF
J: TRBJ2-5; size: few; V: TRBV6-1; D: -; DNA: TGTGCCCCCGGACGTATCCCAGGAGAGACCCAGTACTTC; CDR3: CAPGRIPGETQYF
J: TRBJ2-7; size: -; V: TRBV4-2; D: TRBD1; DNA: TGTGCCAGCAGCCAAGGGACAGGGGGTCCCCCCTACGAGCAGTACTTC; CDR3: CASSQGTGGPPYEQYF
J: TRBJ2-4; size: few; V: TRBV6-5; D: -; DNA: TGTGCCAGCAGCTATGGGAACATTCAGTACTTC; CDR3: CASSYGNIQYF
J: TRBJ2-3; size: few; V: TRBV12-3/TRBV12-4; D: TRBD2; DNA: TGTGCCAGCAAACTGGGACTAGCGGTCTCTAGCACAGATACGCAGTATTTT; CDR3: CASKLGLAVSSTDTQYF
J: TRBJ1-3; size: few; V: TRBV20-1; D: TRBD1; DNA: TGCAGTGCTAGAGATACAGGGGCCGGAAACACCATATATTTT; CDR3: CSARDTGAGNTIYF
J: TRBJ1-2; size: few; V: TRBV7-9; D: -; DNA: TGTGCCAGCAGCTTAGCGCTCGGGGGCGTCTATGGCTACACCTTC; CDR3: CASSLALGGVYGYTF
J: TRBJ2-5; size: -; V: TRBV18; D: TRBD2; DNA: TGTGCCAGCTCACCGGAGGCCTACGGGCCAGGGCGACTAGCGGCGTACCAAGAGACCCAGTACTTC; CDR3: CASSPEAYGPGRLAAYQETQYF
J: TRBJ2-7; size: many; V: TRBV18; D: -; DNA: TGTGCCAGCCACGGGGGAGCTCACGAGCAGTACTTC; CDR3: CASHGGAHEQYF
J: TRBJ2-6; size: many; V: TRBV5-1; D: -; DNA: TGCGCCAGCAGCTCACAGGGAACTGGGGCCAACGTCCTGACTTTC; CDR3: CASSSQGTGANVLTF
J: TRBJ1-6; size: few; V: TRBV3-1; D: TRBD1; DNA: TGTGCCAGCAGCCAAGTCGTAGGGGGCGATAATTCACCCCTCCACTTT; CDR3: CASSQVVGGDNSPLHF
J: TRBJ2-1; size: many; V: TRBV7-2; D: -; DNA: TGTGCCAGCAGCTTACTGCCGGGGCCGGACAATGAGCAGTTCTTC; CDR3: CASSLLPGPDNEQFF
J: TRBJ2-1; size: few; V: TRBV10-3; D: TRBD1; DNA: TGTGCCATCAGTTTGGGACAGGGAGGGTCCTACAATGAGCAGTTCTTC; CDR3: CAISLGQGGSYNEQFF
J: TRBJ2-2; size: few; V: TRBV3-1; D: -; DNA: TGTGCCAGCAGCCATCCCTTCCGGCGCACCGGGGAGCTGTTTTTT; CDR3: CASSHPFRRTGELFF
J: TRBJ2-5; size: many; V: TRBV20-1; D: -; DNA: TGCAGTGCTTTTACTAGACCTGGTGCCCAAGAGACCCAGTACTTC; CDR3: CSAFTRPGAQETQYF
J: TRBJ2-1; size: many; V: TRBV19; D: -; DNA: TGTGCCAGTAGTCCCCCCGCCGTAGTAGAGCAGTTCTTC; CDR3: CASSPPAVVEQFF
J: TRBJ1-2; size: few; V: TRBV3-1; D: TRBD1; DNA: TGTGCCAGCAGCCGGGGGGACAGGGCCTATGGCTACACCTTC; CDR3: CASSRGDRAYGYTF
J: TRBJ1-1; size: -; V: TRBV12-5; D: -; DNA: TGTGCTAGTGGTTTTGGGGGGGGGACTGAAGCTTTCTTT; CDR3: CASGFGGGTEAFF
J: TRBJ2-3; size: -; V: TRBV11-2; D: -; DNA: TGTGCCAGCAGCTTAGATTGGGGCGGCACAGATACGCAGTATTTT; CDR3: CASSLDWGGTDTQYF
J: TRBJ1-4; size: -; V: TRBV4-2; D: -; DNA: TGTGCCAGCAGCCAAGGGGACCGGGGAAGTAGCGAAAAACTGTTTTTT; CDR3: CASSQGDRGSSEKLFF
J: TRBJ2-2; size: few; V: TRBV4-1; D: -; DNA: TGCGCCAGCAGCCAAGAGGCGTCCGGGGAGCTGTTTTTT; CDR3: CASSQEASGELFF
J: TRBJ2-1; size: many; V: TRBV20-1; D: TRBD2; DNA: TGCAGTGCTAGAGGTTCTAGCGGGGAGACCTACAATGAGCAGTTCTTC; CDR3: CSARGSSGETYNEQFF
J: TRBJ1-5; size: many; V: TRBV4-2; D: -; DNA: TGTGCCAGCAGCCAAGATCTTGGCGGGGGTCAGCCCCAGCATTTT; CDR3: CASSQDLGGGQPQHF
J: TRBJ2-2; size: few; V: TRBV7-2; D: TRBD2; DNA: TGTGCCAGCAGCTCCGGGACTAGCAGGGCCGGGGAGCTGTTTTTT; CDR3: CASSSGTSRAGELFF
J: TRBJ2-1; size: -; V: TRBV29-1; D: -; DNA: TGCAGCGTCGTCTCAGGGTACGCTGAGCAGTTCTTC; CDR3: CSVVSGYAEQFF
J: TRBJ1-1; size: -; V: TRBV7-2; D: -; DNA: TGTGCCAGCAGCTTCCCCGGGCAGGCTGAAGCTTTCTTT; CDR3: CASSFPGQAEAFF
J: TRBJ2-1; size: few; V: TRBV4-2; D: -; DNA: TGTGCCAGCAGCCAAGATGGGGACCGGGGCAATGAGCAGTTCTTC; CDR3: CASSQDGDRGNEQFF
J: TRBJ1-6; size: -; V: TRBV7-2; D: -; DNA: TGTGCCAGCAGCTTCGGCGTTTATAATTCACCCCTCCACTTT; CDR3: CASSFGVYNSPLHF
J: TRBJ1-5; size: many; V: TRBV30; D: -; DNA: TGTGCCTGGAGTGGGGGGGATCAGCCCCAGCATTTT; CDR3: CAWSGGDQPQHF
J: TRBJ2-1; size: few; V: TRBV20-1; D: -; DNA: TGCAGTGCCCTCGTCTTGGATGAGCAGTTCTTC; CDR3: CSALVLDEQFF
J: TRBJ1-1; size: few; V: TRBV3-1; D: -; DNA: TGTGCCAGCAGTATTAAAGGGAACACTGAAGCTTTCTTT; CDR3: CASSIKGNTEAFF
J: TRBJ2-2; size: few; V: TRBV20-1; D: TRBD2; DNA: TGCAGTGCTAGAGACTCCCGCGGGGGGGCGACCGGGGAGCTGTTTTTT; CDR3: CSARDSRGGATGELFF
J: TRBJ1-1; size: many; V: TRBV12-3/TRBV12-4; D: -; DNA: TGTGCCAGCAGTCCTCTGGGGGGCAGGAACACTGAAGCTTTCTTT; CDR3: CASSPLGGRNTEAFF
J: TRBJ2-3; size: -; V: TRBV7-6; D: -; DNA: TGTGCCAGCACCTCCCGAGAGGGGCGCAAAGATACGCAGTATTTT; CDR3: CASTSREGRKDTQYF
J: TRBJ2-3; size: -; V: TRBV19; D: TRBD1; DNA: TGTGCCAGTAGTATTGAAATGACAGGGACCACAGATACGCAGTATTTT; CDR3: CASSIEMTGTTDTQYF
J: TRBJ2-5; size: -; V: TRBV20-1; D: TRBD2; DNA: TGCAGTGCTAGAACCCCCACAGCGGGGGGAGAGACCCAGTACTTC; CDR3: CSARTPTAGGETQYF
J: TRBJ1-2; size: few; V: TRBV6-6; D: -; DNA: TGTGCCAGCAGTTATGTAGGCCGAGCTAACTATGGCTACACCTTC; CDR3: CASSYVGRANYGYTF
J: TRBJ2-5; size: few; V: TRBV24-1; D: -; DNA: TGTGCCACCAGTGACCCAGGGGTTGCGGAGACCCAGTACTTC; CDR3: CATSDPGVAETQYF
J: TRBJ1-1; size: -; V: TRBV5-1; D: -; DNA: TGCGCCAGCAGCTTGGCGGGGTACCCGAACACTGAAGCTTTCTTT; CDR3: CASSLAGYPNTEAFF
J: TRBJ2-6; size: -; V: TRBV20-1; D: -; DNA: TGCAGTGCTAGAGGGGGGGATACTGGGGCCAACGTCCTGACTTTC; CDR3: CSARGGDTGANVLTF
J: TRBJ2-4; size: many; V: TRBV7-2; D: -; DNA: TGTGCCAGCAGCTTAGCGGATAGCCCGTTTCAGTACTTC; CDR3: CASSLADSPFQYF
J: TRBJ1-2; size: -; V: TRBV20-1; D: TRBD1; DNA: TGCAGACTAGACAGGGATAACTATGGCTACACCTTC; CDR3: CRLDRDNYGYTF
J: TRBJ1-3; size: few; V: TRBV3-1; D: -; DNA: TGTGCCAGCAGCCTTACAAGAGTTGGAAACACCATATATTTT; CDR3: CASSLTRVGNTIYF
J: TRBJ2-5; size: few; V: TRBV7-2; D: -; DNA: TGTGCCAGCAGCTCTACCGGGACGGTAGTTCAAGAGACCCAGTACTTC; CDR3: CASSSTGTVVQETQYF
J: TRBJ2-7; size: -; V: TRBV11-2; D: TRBD1; DNA: TGTGCCAGCAGCTTTGGACAGGGGGAGAATCTCTTC; CDR3: CASSFGQGENLF
J: TRBJ1-5; size: few; V: TRBV5-6; D: TRBD1; DNA: TGTGCCAGCAGCTTGCTGTCCAGGGGGCAACAGCCCCAGCATTTT; CDR3: CASSLLSRGQQPQHF
J: TRBJ1-1; size: -; V: TRBV6-5; D: TRBD1; DNA: TGTGCCAGCAGTTACAGCCGGGACAGGGGGCCCACTGAAGCTTTCTTT; CDR3: CASSYSRDRGPTEAFF
J: TRBJ2-3; size: few; V: TRBV4-3; D: -; DNA: TGCGCCAGCAGCCAGGCACAGGGCATGCAGTATTTT; CDR3: CASSQAQGMQYF
J: TRBJ2-3; size: -; V: TRBV6-2/TRBV6-3; D: TRBD2; DNA: TGTGCCAGCAGAGCAGCCGGGGGGGCAGATACGCAGTATTTT; CDR3: CASRAAGGADTQYF
J: TRBJ1-3; size: many; V: TRBV7-2; D: TRBD1; DNA: TGTGCCAGCAGCGACAGGGACGGAGACACCATATATTTT; CDR3: CASSDRDGDTIYF
J: TRBJ1-1; size: many; V: TRBV12-3/TRBV12-4; D: -; DNA: TGTGCCAGCAGTTTAGTGATGGGGGCCACTGAAGCTTTCTTT; CDR3: CASSLVMGATEAFF
J: TRBJ2-5; size: -; V: TRBV5-1; D: -; DNA: TGCGCCAGCAGCTGGAGCCGAGGGGGAGAGACCCAGTACTTC; CDR3: CASSWSRGGETQYF
J: TRBJ1-5; size: many; V: TRBV20-1; D: -; DNA: TGCAGTGCCCGAGTGGCAGGGATGTATAGCAATCAGCCCCAGCATTTT; CDR3: CSARVAGMYSNQPQHF